A selection of T cell receptor beta chains follows, all from one sample in a study of blood T cells in healthy people across ages. TCRdb fed the 5' RACE reads into MiXCR, producing one record per CDR3 protein. The profile shows roughly 930,000 distinct CDR3 sequences, around 46% of them singletons. Material for sequencing was blood. The source of these receptors is a young man in good health. Each CDR3 is given with its conserved first and last residue. D genes are given only for firm matches. Size tells how often a clone was seen (once, few, many) or the class of an expanded clone, and some rows leave it out.

j_call d_call clone_size cdr3_length v_call cdr3_nt cdr3_aa
TRBJ1-2 NA few 11 TRBV6-2/TRBV6-3 TGTGCCGGGCGGGGCAACTATGGCTACACCTTC CAGRGNYGYTF
TRBJ2-1 NA few 15 TRBV29-1 TGCAGCGTTGAAGATTTGGGGCGGCCCTACAATGAGCAGTTCTTC CSVEDLGRPYNEQFF
TRBJ2-7 NA once 14 TRBV7-6 TGTGCCGGCAGCTTAGGAATCGGCAGGGAAGAGCAGTACTTC CAGSLGIGREEQYF
TRBJ2-3 NA once 14 TRBV4-3 TGCGCCAGCAGCCAAGATTACAGGGCAGATACGCAGTATTTT CASSQDYRADTQYF
TRBJ1-2 NA NA 15 TRBV7-2 TGTGCCAGCAGCTTAGGGAGGGGGACTAACTATGGCTACACCTTC CASSLGRGTNYGYTF
TRBJ2-3 NA NA 16 TRBV15 TGTGCCACCAGCAGAGATTCGGTCCCTGGGACAGATACGCAGTATTTT CATSRDSVPGTDTQYF
TRBJ2-7 NA NA 13 TRBV5-1 TGCGCCAGCAGCTTGGAGAGGGATTACGAGCAGTACTTC CASSLERDYEQYF
TRBJ1-2 TRBD1 NA 14 TRBV7-9 TGTGCCAGCAGCCCGACAGGGACGAACCATGGCTACACCTTC CASSPTGTNHGYTF
TRBJ1-5 TRBD1 NA 14 TRBV6-4 TGTGCCAGCAACGCGGGACAGGGCAATCAGCCCCAGCATTTT CASNAGQGNQPQHF
TRBJ2-7 NA few 15 TRBV4-1 TGCGCCAGCAGCCAAGATTTCGCAGATTCCTACGAGCAGTACTTC CASSQDFADSYEQYF
TRBJ2-7 NA NA 13 TRBV20-1 TGCAGTGCTGTGGTAAGGGTCGACTACGAGCAGTACTTC CSAVVRVDYEQYF
TRBJ2-7 NA NA 18 TRBV6-5 TGTGCCAGCAGTTACTCGAGGTCTTCAGGGAAGAGCTCCTACGAGCAGTACTTC CASSYSRSSGKSSYEQYF
TRBJ2-1 NA few 16 TRBV6-2/TRBV6-3 TGTGCCAGCGTCGTTACTACCGGGGCCCGCGGGAATGAGCAGTTCTTC CASVVTTGARGNEQFF
TRBJ1-1 NA NA 15 TRBV12-3/TRBV12-4 TGTGCCAGCAGTCCTACAGGACGGGAGAACACTGAAGCTTTCTTT CASSPTGRENTEAFF
TRBJ2-3 TRBD2 NA 17 TRBV11-2 TGTGCCAGCAGCTTAGATCCGCAGCGGGGTAGCACAGATACGCAGTATTTT CASSLDPQRGSTDTQYF
TRBJ2-1 NA NA 17 TRBV12-3/TRBV12-4 TGTGCCAGCAGTCCCAAGGGGCCGGGGAACTCCAACAATGAGCAGTTCTTC CASSPKGPGNSNNEQFF
TRBJ2-1 NA few 14 TRBV4-2 TGTGCCAGCAGCCAACAGGGGCAGTGGGATGAGCAGTTCTTC CASSQQGQWDEQFF
TRBJ2-4 NA few 13 TRBV11-2 TGTGCCAGCAGCTTAGAGGTGGGAGATGAGCAGTACTTC CASSLEVGDEQYF
TRBJ1-2 NA NA 15 TRBV7-2 TGTGCCAGCAGCTTAGCGCGGGACGGTGGTAATGGCTACACCTTC CASSLARDGGNGYTF
TRBJ2-7 NA NA 14 TRBV28 TGTGCCAGCAGTTTAAGAGGGGTTAATGGCGAGCAGTACTTC CASSLRGVNGEQYF
TRBJ1-1 TRBD1 NA 16 TRBV27 TGTGCCAGCAGTGCCACGAACAGGGGGTTAAGCACTGAAGCTTTCTTT CASSATNRGLSTEAFF
TRBJ2-5 NA NA 14 TRBV4-2 TGTGCCAGCAGCCAAGGGGACTCCAACAATGAGCAGTACTTC CASSQGDSNNEQYF
TRBJ2-5 NA NA 13 TRBV29-1 TGCAGCGTTGGGTGGGAGTTACAAGAGACCCAGTACTTC CSVGWELQETQYF
TRBJ2-7 NA few 14 TRBV12-3/TRBV12-4 TGTGCCAGCAGTCATAACGGGATCTACTACGAGCAGTACTTC CASSHNGIYYEQYF
TRBJ2-3 NA few 16 TRBV4-3 TGCGCCAGCAGCCAAGACAGGGCCTCCGGCACAGATACGCAGTATTTT CASSQDRASGTDTQYF
TRBJ1-2 TRBD1 NA 14 TRBV3-1 TGTGCCAGCAGCCCTCGACAGGGACACTATGGCTACACCTTC CASSPRQGHYGYTF
TRBJ2-5 NA NA 13 TRBV7-2 TGTGCCAGCAGCTTTATAGCGGAAGAGACCCAGTACTTC CASSFIAEETQYF
TRBJ1-1 NA few 15 TRBV28 TGTGCCAGCAGTGATAACGGTTGGGGGGCGCGGGGAGCTTTCTTT CASSDNGWGARGAFF
TRBJ2-3 TRBD1 few 14 TRBV5-1 TGCGCCACCAGAGGACAGGTTAGCACAGATACGCAGTATTTT CATRGQVSTDTQYF
TRBJ2-5 NA few 13 TRBV7-2 TGTGCCAGCAGCCCCCGTTCCTCAGAGACCCAGTACTTC CASSPRSSETQYF
TRBJ2-7 TRBD1 NA 15 TRBV25-1 TGTGCCAGCAGTGAATCGGGACAGGGATCCTACGAGCAGTACTTC CASSESGQGSYEQYF
TRBJ2-3 TRBD1 few 13 TRBV2 TGTGCCAGCAGAAGACAGGGAGCGGATACGCAGTATTTT CASRRQGADTQYF
TRBJ2-3 NA few 16 TRBV7-9 TGTGCCAGCAGCTTAGCGGAAAGGGCCAGCACAGATACGCAGTATTTT CASSLAERASTDTQYF
TRBJ2-7 NA NA 13 TRBV29-1 TGCAGCGTTCGACAGCCGGGGACCTACGAGCAGTACTTC CSVRQPGTYEQYF
TRBJ2-3 TRBD2 NA 16 TRBV2 TGTGCCAGCAGTTGGACTAGCGGGGGACTCACAGATACGCAGTATTTT CASSWTSGGLTDTQYF
TRBJ2-5 NA few 13 TRBV5-6 TGTGCCAGCAGCGCGGTGGCCCAAGAGACCCAGTACTTC CASSAVAQETQYF
TRBJ2-7 TRBD1 few 13 TRBV4-1 TGCGCCAGCAGATCGGACAGGATCGCCGAGCAGTACTTC CASRSDRIAEQYF
TRBJ1-1 TRBD1 few 15 TRBV5-1 TGCGCCAGCAGCACTTGGACAGGGGGCTTAACTGAAGCTTTCTTT CASSTWTGGLTEAFF
TRBJ2-6 TRBD1 NA 19 TRBV7-6 TGTGCCAGCAGCTCACGCGTAGGGACAGGGGGCTCAGGGGCCAACGTCCTGACTTTC CASSSRVGTGGSGANVLTF
TRBJ1-5 TRBD1 once 15 TRBV4-3 TGCGCCAGCAGCCTCCAGACAGGGAGTGATCAGCCCCAGCATTTT CASSLQTGSDQPQHF
TRBJ2-5 TRBD2 few 16 TRBV7-9 TGTGCCAGCAGCAATGGACTAGCGGGTTACCAAGAGACCCAGTACTTC CASSNGLAGYQETQYF
TRBJ1-2 NA NA 13 TRBV5-1 TGCGCCAGCAGCCGACCCGGGAGGTATGGCTACACCTTC CASSRPGRYGYTF
TRBJ2-3 TRBD2 NA 17 TRBV28 TGTGCCAGCAGCCCGCGACCGGGACTAGCTACCACAGATACGCAGTATTTT CASSPRPGLATTDTQYF
TRBJ2-7 NA few 15 TRBV5-5 TGTGCCAGCAGCCCAGAGGCCATTTTCTCCTACGAGCAGTACTTC CASSPEAIFSYEQYF
TRBJ2-1 TRBD2 few 16 TRBV6-2/TRBV6-3 TGTGCCAGCAGTTACCCCGGACTAGCGGGATACAATGAGCAGTTCTTC CASSYPGLAGYNEQFF
TRBJ2-1 NA NA 11 TRBV5-5 TGTGCCAGCACCCAGAACAATGAGCAGTTCTTC CASTQNNEQFF
TRBJ1-2 TRBD1 few 14 TRBV12-3/TRBV12-4 TGTGCCAGCAGTTTCAGGGGGATAAGCTATGGCTACACCTTC CASSFRGISYGYTF
TRBJ2-7 NA many 11 TRBV12-3/TRBV12-4 TGTGCCAGCAGCTTGAGGGGCGAGCAGTACTTC CASSLRGEQYF